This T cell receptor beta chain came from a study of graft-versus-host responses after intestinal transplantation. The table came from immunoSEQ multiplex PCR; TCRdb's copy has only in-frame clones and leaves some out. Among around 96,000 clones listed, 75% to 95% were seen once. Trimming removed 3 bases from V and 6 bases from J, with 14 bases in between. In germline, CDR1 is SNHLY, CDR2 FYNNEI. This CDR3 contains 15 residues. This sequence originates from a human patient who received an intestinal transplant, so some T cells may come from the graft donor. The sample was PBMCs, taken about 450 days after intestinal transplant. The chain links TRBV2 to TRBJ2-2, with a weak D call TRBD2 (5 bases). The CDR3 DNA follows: TGTGCCAGCAGTGATTTGGGAGAGGAGCCCGGGGAGCTGTTTTTT. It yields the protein CASSDLGEEPGELFF.